This T cell receptor beta chain was observed in a study of cytomegalovirus exposure and HLA in healthy donors. This clone was seen only a few times. The antigen remains undetermined. This PCR relied on a set of 60 Vbeta primers and 13 Jbeta primers. Sequenced by immunoSEQ multiplex PCR; TCRdb stores in-frame clones only, minus some. The sample lists about 120,000 clones; roughly 82% were seen once. V shed 4 bases and J 0 bases; nucleotides not matched to a gene: 10. CDR1 and CDR2 (germline): SGHVS, FQNEAQ. This CDR3 has 17 residues. Study outcomes and limitations: Trimming of TCR beta V- and J-genes showed a link, identified in a later analysis, to a missense DCLRE1C variant. Many donors carried some public TCRs, although rarity characterized most TCR sequences. A later analysis revealed that TCR association rates differed between HLA loci, peaking at DRB1 and bottoming out at HLA-C. Some V segments could not be told apart, so they were left out, TRBV6-2 and TRBV6-3 among them.

The sequencing sample was made of PBMCs. The clonotype originates from a man aged 35 to 55 in good health and CMV-seropositive. The rearrangement uses TRBV7-8 and TRBJ1-2; 8 bases agree with TRBD1. The CDR3 nucleotides are TGTGCCAGCAGCTCTTCACGGACAGGGAACTCTAACTATGGCTACACCTTC. Its protein is CASSSSRTGNSNYGYTF.